Listed below are T cell receptor beta chains from one sample, sequenced in a study of T-cell memory formation after mild COVID-19. Using its own MiXCR run on the 5' RACE reads, TCRdb lists one record per CDR3 protein. The sample includes tens of thousands of distinct CDR3 sequences, approximately 15% of them seen just once. What was sequenced was PBMCs or a T cell subset sorted from them (not recorded which). Receptors were obtained from an adult woman who had mild COVID-19 (a few samples of this study predate the infection). Cell type and time point are not known. Both conserved end residues are part of each CDR3. The order of the fields is clone size, V gene, J gene, D gene, CDR3 DNA, CDR3 protein. D genes are given only for firm matches. The size entry is marked missing in some rows and otherwise reads once, few, many or a size class.

clone_size: few; v_call: TRBV6-6; j_call: TRBJ2-1; d_call: TRBD1; cdr3_nt: TGTGCCAGCGGGACAGTATACAATGAGCAGTTCTTC; cdr3_aa: CASGTVYNEQFF
clone_size: .; v_call: TRBV5-1; j_call: TRBJ1-2; d_call: TRBD1; cdr3_nt: TGCGCCAGCAGCTTCGGGGACAGTGGATACACCTTC; cdr3_aa: CASSFGDSGYTF
clone_size: .; v_call: TRBV30; j_call: TRBJ2-7; d_call: .; cdr3_nt: TGTGCCTGGAGTGTAGGCATACATCCCTACGAGCAGTACTTC; cdr3_aa: CAWSVGIHPYEQYF
clone_size: .; v_call: TRBV4-1; j_call: TRBJ2-1; d_call: TRBD2; cdr3_nt: TGCGCCAGCAGCCAAGGGACTAGCGGAACCTACAATGAGCAGTTCTTC; cdr3_aa: CASSQGTSGTYNEQFF
clone_size: .; v_call: TRBV28; j_call: TRBJ2-6; d_call: .; cdr3_nt: TGTGCCAGCAGTTTAGGCACAGGGGGGGAGATCGGGGCCAACGTCCTGACTTTC; cdr3_aa: CASSLGTGGEIGANVLTF
clone_size: .; v_call: TRBV19; j_call: TRBJ2-4; d_call: .; cdr3_nt: TGTGCCAGTATGAGGGCCCTGGGGGACATTCAGTACTTC; cdr3_aa: CASMRALGDIQYF
clone_size: .; v_call: TRBV5-4; j_call: TRBJ2-7; d_call: .; cdr3_nt: TGTGCCAGCAGCGACTCCTCTGGGGCTTCCTACGAGCAGTACTTC; cdr3_aa: CASSDSSGASYEQYF
clone_size: .; v_call: TRBV2; j_call: TRBJ2-1; d_call: .; cdr3_nt: TGTGCCAGCGAGGGGGTGAACAGCGCTAAGCAGTTCTTC; cdr3_aa: CASEGVNSAKQFF
clone_size: .; v_call: TRBV21-1; j_call: TRBJ1-4; d_call: .; cdr3_nt: TGTGCCAGCAGCAAAATCGGGGTTGAAAAACTGTTTTTT; cdr3_aa: CASSKIGVEKLFF
clone_size: few; v_call: TRBV20-1; j_call: TRBJ1-2; d_call: .; cdr3_nt: TGCAGTGCTAGAGATCCGTGGCAGACAAACCCCTATGGCTACACCTTC; cdr3_aa: CSARDPWQTNPYGYTF
clone_size: few; v_call: TRBV11-3; j_call: TRBJ2-1; d_call: TRBD1; cdr3_nt: TGTGCCAGCAGCTCTACCGACAGGGTTAAGTTCTTC; cdr3_aa: CASSSTDRVKFF
clone_size: .; v_call: TRBV11-3; j_call: TRBJ2-1; d_call: .; cdr3_nt: TGTGCCAGCAGCTTGGTCCTCGGCAATGAGCAGTTCTTC; cdr3_aa: CASSLVLGNEQFF
clone_size: .; v_call: TRBV24-1; j_call: TRBJ2-1; d_call: .; cdr3_nt: TGTGCCACCAGTGATTTTTCGGGGTCGGATGAGCAGTTCTTC; cdr3_aa: CATSDFSGSDEQFF
clone_size: .; v_call: TRBV11-2; j_call: TRBJ2-7; d_call: TRBD2; cdr3_nt: TGTGCCAGCAGCTCTGACGGACTAGCGTCAAGCTCCTACGAGCAGTACTTC; cdr3_aa: CASSSDGLASSSYEQYF
clone_size: few; v_call: TRBV5-6; j_call: TRBJ2-1; d_call: TRBD1; cdr3_nt: TGTGCCAGCAGCTCCGGGACAGTTTACAATGAGCAGTTCTTC; cdr3_aa: CASSSGTVYNEQFF
clone_size: .; v_call: TRBV28; j_call: TRBJ2-7; d_call: .; cdr3_nt: TGTGCCAGCAGTAGCGACCCAGAGCAGTACTTC; cdr3_aa: CASSSDPEQYF
clone_size: few; v_call: TRBV9; j_call: TRBJ2-1; d_call: TRBD2; cdr3_nt: TGTGCCAGCAGCGTAGAACCCGCCGGACTAGCTACCTACAATGAGCAGTTCTTC; cdr3_aa: CASSVEPAGLATYNEQFF
clone_size: .; v_call: TRBV27; j_call: TRBJ2-7; d_call: TRBD1; cdr3_nt: TGTGCCAGCAGTTTTACTGGGACAGGGGAGGGCTACGAGCAGTACTTC; cdr3_aa: CASSFTGTGEGYEQYF
clone_size: .; v_call: TRBV7-6; j_call: TRBJ2-7; d_call: .; cdr3_nt: TGTGCCAGCAGCCCTTCCGATGTGAGCTACGAGCAGTACTTC; cdr3_aa: CASSPSDVSYEQYF
clone_size: .; v_call: TRBV10-3; j_call: TRBJ2-3; d_call: .; cdr3_nt: TGTGCCACCGCGGACAGACCAGATACGCAGTATTTT; cdr3_aa: CATADRPDTQYF